The 30 T cell receptor beta chains reported below all come from one sample, sequenced in a study of CD8+CD57+ T cells in acquired aplastic anemia. Patients picked for sequencing had shown CD8+CD57+ cell expansion detected by flow cytometry. Genomic DNA constituted the template upon which TCR beta VDJ and CDR3 profiling was performed. TCRdb re-derived calls from the reads in MiXCR, one entry per CDR3 protein. Of about 470,000 distinct CDR3 sequences detected, roughly a third appear once; the ten largest clones hold 0.75% to 0.95%. Sequencing was done on a sample of sorted CD4+, CD8+, or CD8+CD57+ T cells (not recorded which) from PBMCs. The receptor source for this set is a human donor with aplastic anemia.

The J gene is TRBJ1-2, the V gene TRBV20-1; TRBD1 might be the D (5 bases). The CDR3 sequence is 16 residues long. Per the germline V gene, CDR1 is DFQATT and CDR2 is SNEGSKA (reference sequence). Deletions cut 6 bases from V and 3 bases from J, with 23 bases between. The CDR3 bases are TGCAGTGCCTCGGAGACCTGGTGGGGCGAGGACTATGGCTACACCTTC. Protein: CSASETWWGEDYGYTF.

This clonotype was observed many times. The junction does not match germline at one end; this may be a read error. J is TRBJ1-3 and V is TRBV7-2; D gene uncertain. Germline CDR1 is SGHTA and CDR2 is FQGNSA. The CDR3 is 13 amino acids. Here the CDR3 DNA reads TGTGCCAGCAGCTTAGGAATTGGAGACACCATATATTTT. Translated, it gives CASSLGIGDTIYF.

This clonotype was counted ten times or more. This sequence joins TRBV4-2 and TRBJ2-7, with 7 bases that match TRBD2. Trimming took 1 base from V and 7 from J; bases not matched to a gene: 4. Looked up from germline, CDR1 is LGHNA and CDR2 is YNFKEQ. The CDR3 length is 13 residues. The CDR3 nucleotides read TGTGCCAGCAGCCAAGGACTAGCAGGTGAGCAGTACTTC. Its protein is CASSQGLAGEQYF.

This clonotype has only a few counts. The chain combines TRBV12-3 or TRBV12-4 with TRBJ1-4, with a possible D match to TRBD1 (6 bases). The CDR3 spans 13 residues. Trimming took 6 bases from V and 4 from J, leaving 9 bases between them. The CDR3 is CASRTGNNEKLFF. The DNA for the CDR3 is TGTGCCAGCAGAACAGGGAATAATGAAAAACTGTTTTTT.

This rearrangement joins TRBV20-1 to TRBJ1-2, with D possibly being TRBD1 (5 bases). With 0 bases removed from V and 5 bases from J, the gap between germline ends came to 10 bases. CDR3 size: 13 residues. CDR1 and CDR2 from the germline V gene are DFQATT and SNEGSKA (reference sequence). CDR3 nucleotides: TGCAGTGCTAGAGAGCGGGGGGGATATGGCTACACCTTC. It yields the protein CSARERGGYGYTF.

Comment on this clonotype: This may arise from a read error, as a much more abundant clone is one base away. The rearrangement uses TRBV19 and TRBJ1-2, with a possible D match to TRBD1 (5 bases). The CDR3 totals 16 residues. The germline V gene has CDR1 LNHDA and CDR2 SQIVND (reference sequence). The V and J ends lost 11 bases and 6 bases respectively, with 28 bases between them. CDR3 residues: CAGNRGVSLISNGYTF. In DNA form, the CDR3 reads TGTGCCGGTAACCGGGGGGTTTCGCTTATATCCAATGGCTACACCTTC.

This clonotype was counted ten times or more. This chain joins TRBV7-2 and TRBJ2-7, with TRBD2 identical over 11 bases. Germline CDR1 reads SGHTA; CDR2 reads FQGNSA. The CDR3 totals 13 residues. With 6 bases clipped from V and 4 bases from J, the junction kept 2 bases outside the gene matches. CDR3 coding DNA: TGTGCCAGCAGTATAGCGGGGGGGTACGAGCAGTACTTC. The encoded protein is CASSIAGGYEQYF.

With regard to this clonotype: One junction end does not reproduce the germline sequence, and a read error may be involved. The V call is TRBV7-2, the J call TRBJ2-3, with D tentatively TRBD2 (5 bases). This CDR3 contains 15 residues. The germline V gene has CDR1 SGHTA and CDR2 FQGNSA. CDR3 sequence (DNA): TGTTCCAGCAGCTTAGCGCGCGAATCAACAGATACGCAGTATTTT. This codes for CSSSLARESTDTQYF.

Concerning this clonotype itself: This may be a read error, as it is one base from a much larger clone. The chain uses TRBV24-1 and TRBJ2-1; maybe TRBD1 (5 bases). The CDR3 has 13 residues. The germline V gene has CDR1 KGHDR and CDR2 SFDVKD. This CDR3 is CATGDPNRGEQFF. The CDR3 bases are TGTGCCACCGGTGATCCAAATAGGGGCGAGCAGTTCTTC.

This clonotype occurred once. This sequence joins TRBV20-1 and TRBJ2-1; 8 bases map to TRBD1. The CDR3 consists of 15 residues. From germline, CDR1 is DFQATT and CDR2 SNEGSKA (reference sequence). V lost 3 bases to trimming and J lost 7 bases; unmatched junction nucleotides: 11. CDR3 residues: CSASRGTGSVNEQFF. DNA for the CDR3: TGCAGTGCTAGTAGAGGGACAGGAAGTGTAAATGAGCAGTTCTTC.

This clonotype was picked up many times. The chain couples TRBV15 to TRBJ2-1; 12 nucleotides align to TRBD2. Germline V gene sequence: CDR1 LNHNV, CDR2 YYDKDF (reference sequence). The CDR3 contains 16 residues. V lost 3 bases and J lost 6; bases outside the gene matches: 6. CDR3 DNA sequence: TGTGCCACCAGCAGGGAACGGACTAGCGGGACCAATGAGCAGTTCTTC. Protein sequence: CATSRERTSGTNEQFF.

The chain recombines TRBV4-2 with TRBJ2-1; no clear D. The germline CDR1 and CDR2 sequences are LGHNA and YNFKEQ. The CDR3 length is 18 residues. V lost 2 bases to trimming and J lost 6 bases, with 23 bases between them. The CDR3 DNA reads as TGTGCCAGCAGCCAATTACAACCCGACGCTACAAGCATCAATGAGCAGTTCTTC. It translates to CASSQLQPDATSINEQFF.

This chain connects TRBV20-1 to TRBJ1-1, with D maybe TRBD1 (6 bases). The CDR3 runs 11 residues. Germline assignment: CDR1 DFQATT and CDR2 SNEGSKA (reference sequence). Deletions cut 4 bases from V and 5 bases from J, with 8 bases between. The CDR3 DNA reads as TGCAGTGCTATCAGGGGTACTGAAGCTTTCTTT. As protein: CSAIRGTEAFF.

V is TRBV9 and J is TRBJ1-4, with unresolved D. The length of the CDR3 is 17 residues. The V end was cut by 0 bases, the J end by 0 bases, with 12 bases between. Germline V CDR1 and CDR2: SGDLS, YYNGEE. CDR3: CASSVGGRPTTNEKLFF. For the CDR3, the DNA is TGTGCCAGCAGCGTAGGAGGTCGGCCGACAACTAATGAAAAACTGTTTTTT.

The table lists this clonotype with many counts. The gene calls are TRBV20-1 and TRBJ1-6, with 10 bases identical to TRBD1. The CDR3 runs to 14 residues. CDR1 is DFQATT, CDR2 SNEGSKA, per germline (reference sequence). V lost 5 bases and J lost 14; bases outside the gene matches: 12. DNA for the CDR3: TGCAGTGCTCGCCGCGGGACAGGGGAAGTGACCCTCCACTTT. This translates into CSARRGTGEVTLHF.

A word on this clonotype: This may be a read error: a much more frequent sequence differs by one nucleotide. J is TRBJ2-7 and V is TRBV20-1, with 7 nucleotides matching TRBD1. The CDR3 runs to 14 residues. CDR1 and CDR2 from the germline V gene are DFQATT and SNEGSKA (reference sequence). CDR3 loop: CSARATGTAFEQHF. The CDR3 coding sequence is TGCAGTGCTAGAGCTACCGGGACAGCCTTCGAGCAGCACTTC.

V gene TRBV29-1 combines with J gene TRBJ2-7; 10 bases are a match to TRBD1. CDR1 is SQVTM, CDR2 ANQGSEA, per germline. The CDR3 consists of 14 residues. Germline trimming cut 6 bases from V and 4 bases from J; bases unmatched to any gene: 9. The chain's CDR3 is CSVLPGTGDYEQYF. For the CDR3, the DNA is TGCAGCGTCCTACCCGGGACAGGGGATTACGAGCAGTACTTC.

The chain employs TRBV4-3 and TRBJ1-2; the D gene is possibly TRBD1 (5 bases). Germline V CDR1 and CDR2: LGHNA, YSLEER. This CDR3 comprises 15 residues. V was trimmed by 3 bases and J by 3 bases, leaving 14 bases between them. The CDR3 nucleotides read TGCGCCAGCAGCCATAACAGGATTTCGCACTATGGCTACACCTTC. It codes for CASSHNRISHYGYTF.

This clonotype occurred many times. This chain connects TRBV7-9 to TRBJ2-5; D remains unclear. Deletions cut 5 bases from V and 1 base from J, with 8 bases between. Looked up from germline, CDR1 is SEHNR and CDR2 is FQNEAQ (reference sequence). The CDR3 is made up of 13 amino acids. CDR3 in DNA: TGTGCCAGCAGCGAGGTATTCCAAGAGACCCAGTACTTC. It encodes CASSEVFQETQYF.

V usage is TRBV4-2 and J usage is TRBJ1-1, with 8 bases aligning to TRBD1. V trimming: 1 base; J trimming: 8 bases; junction bases outside the gene matches: 6. The V gene's germline CDR1 is LGHNA and CDR2 YNFKEQ. This CDR3 comprises 14 residues. As DNA, the CDR3 is TGTGCCAGCAGCCAAGCTCTCACAGGGGGAGAAGCTTTCTTT. Protein: CASSQALTGGEAFF.

This clonotype was picked up many times. The chain uses TRBV29-1 and TRBJ1-1, with D possibly matching TRBD1 (5 bases). The V gene's germline CDR1 is SQVTM and CDR2 ANQGSEA. The CDR3 has 13 residues. Trimming removed 2 bases from V and 4 bases from J, with 11 bases in between. The DNA for the CDR3 is TGCAGCGTTGAACCTTACGGGGGCACTGAAGCTTTCTTT. Its protein is CSVEPYGGTEAFF. Combining the CDR3 with reference TRBV29-1 and TRBJ1-1 gives the whole variable domain SAVISQKPSRDICQRGTSLTIQCQVDSQVTMMFWYRQQPGQSLTLIATANQGSEATYESGFVIDKFPISRPNLTFSTLTVSNMSPEDSSIYLCSVEPYGGTEAFFGQGTRLTVV.

This clonotype has only a few counts. V gene TRBV7-6 combines with J gene TRBJ1-1; no clear D gene. The CDR3 is 13 amino acids. Germline assignment: CDR1 SGHVS and CDR2 FNYEAQ. The germline V and J ends were trimmed by 2 bases and 7 bases, with 11 bases remaining between them. CDR3 bases: TGTGCCAGCAGCTTATCACCGGTGGTTGAAGCTTTCTTT. As protein: CASSLSPVVEAFF.

V gene TRBV9 combines with J gene TRBJ2-1, with 8 bases matching TRBD2. The CDR3 spans 15 residues. Germline trimming cut 4 bases from V and 4 bases from J; bases unmatched to any gene: 7. The V gene's germline CDR1 is SGDLS and CDR2 YYNGEE. CDR3 sequence reads: CASSPDTSGYNEQFF. Here the CDR3 DNA reads TGTGCCAGCAGCCCAGACACTAGCGGTTACAATGAGCAGTTCTTC.

Only a few counts were recorded for this clonotype. Mismatch with germline at one junction end may stem from a read error. In nucleotides, the CDR3 is TGTGCCAGTAATAGGGGTTCGAACGCCGGGGAGCTGTTTTTT. This encodes CASNRGSNAGELFF. This chain joins TRBV19 and TRBJ2-2; D is perhaps TRBD1 (5 bases). Germline V gives CDR1 LNHDA, CDR2 SQIVND (reference sequence). This CDR3 comprises 14 residues.

This clonotype has a handful of counts. The CDR3 loop reads CSARVEARGNQPQHF. CDR3 DNA sequence: TGCAGTGCTAGAGTTGAGGCGCGCGGCAATCAGCCCCAGCATTTT. V is TRBV20-1 and J is TRBJ1-5; no firm D call. The CDR3 has 15 amino acids. Trimming stripped 1 base from V and 2 bases from J, with 12 bases between. Germline V CDR1 and CDR2: DFQATT, SNEGSKA (reference sequence).

This clonotype turned up a few times. The chain couples TRBV20-1 to TRBJ1-1; no clear D gene. Trimming removed 5 bases at V and 4 bases at J, with 14 bases between. The CDR3 length is 13 residues. Germline V gene sequence: CDR1 DFQATT, CDR2 SNEGSKA (reference sequence). The CDR3 region has the DNA TGCAGTGCTGCCGGGCAGGCCGGCACTGAAGCTTTCTTT. Its protein is CSAAGQAGTEAFF.

The chain links TRBV10-2 to TRBJ2-4; TRBD2 matches 8 bases. Germline CDR1 and CDR2: WSHSY and SAAADI. The CDR3 covers 20 residues. V was clipped by 5 bases and J by 0 bases; unmatched bases: 18. The DNA of the CDR3 is TGCGCCAGCAGTTGGAATCTCAGAGCGGGGGAAAAGGTAGCCAAAAACATTCAGTACTTC. Translation: CASSWNLRAGEKVAKNIQYF.

The chain combines TRBV6-1 with TRBJ1-5; a possible D gene is TRBD1 (6 bases). The V and J ends lost 6 bases and 4 bases respectively, with 13 bases between them. CDR1 and CDR2 (germline): MNHNS, SASEGT. There are 14 residues in the CDR3. CDR3 nucleotide sequence: TGTGCCAGCAGACAGCCAGGGGTGAATCAGCCCCAGCATTTT. Protein sequence: CASRQPGVNQPQHF.

The sample holds many counts of this clonotype. CDR3 loop: CASSLEDSFYEQYF. The CDR3 nucleotides read TGTGCCAGCAGTCTAGAGGACAGCTTCTACGAGCAGTACTTC. V usage is TRBV5-5 and J usage is TRBJ2-7; TRBD1 is a possible D gene (6 bases). Deletions cut 5 bases from V and 3 bases from J, with 15 bases between. Germline V gives CDR1 SGHKS, CDR2 YYEKEE (reference sequence). This CDR3 is 14 amino acids long.

V is TRBV19 and J is TRBJ2-5; a possible D gene is TRBD2 (7 bases). Germline CDR1 reads LNHDA; CDR2 reads SQIVND (reference sequence). The CDR3 extends over 15 amino acids. The V and J ends lost 9 bases and 5 bases respectively, with 22 bases between them. This chain's CDR3 is CASSPLGGAGETQYF. CDR3 sequence (DNA): TGTGCCAGCAGCCCACTGGGGGGGGCGGGGGAGACCCAGTACTTC.